The present T cell receptor beta chain was sequenced within a study of cytomegalovirus exposure and HLA in healthy donors. Study conclusions and caveats: Earlier analysis yielded a pattern in which most TCR beta V segments were productive about 90% or about 30% of the time. Both high specificity and high sensitivity reportedly marked the classifier's diagnosis of cytomegalovirus status.

PCR used 60 Vbeta primers and 13 Jbeta primers. Only in-frame clones appear in the TCRdb table, and some are missing; sequencing was by immunoSEQ multiplex PCR. The table lists around 150,000 clones, over 75% of them singletons. CDR1 is SGHTA and CDR2 is FQGNSA in the germline V gene. V lost 5 bases, J lost 8 bases, and 15 bases lay in between. The CDR3 is 13 residues long. Comments on this clone: Its antigen is not identified.

Sequences were obtained from PBMCs. The chain joins TRBV7-2 to TRBJ1-2, with TRBD1 as a possible D gene (5 bases). The receptor's source is a man younger than 35 in good health and CMV-seropositive. DNA for the CDR3: TGTGCCAGCAGCCTGGGGGGTATGAGGGGCTACACCTTC. Its protein is CASSLGGMRGYTF.